The sequence of this T cell receptor beta chain was determined in a study of CD8+ T cells in alopecia areata. Study-wide context: Tofacitinib dosing lasted 6 to 18 months, which was then followed by 6 months off drug. The SALT score measured affected scalp surface percentage in treated patients. Study-level findings and limits: Patients shared TCRs less clearly than mice did, possibly for HLA-related reasons. Resident alphabeta T cells of normal skin are also sequenced in scalp samples.

Sequencing templates came from extracted RNA that was reverse transcribed into cDNA. Here immunoSEQ multiplex PCR was the method, and the copy in TCRdb shows in-frame clones only, minus some. The table shows about 200,000 clones, with 55% to 70% occurring only once. Germline V CDR1 and CDR2: SQVTM, ANQGSEA. Trimming removed 7 bases from V and 9 bases from J, with 16 bases in between. CDR3 size: 12 residues. Treatment given: oral pan-JAK inhibitor, 5-10 mg twice daily. This clone occurred a few times. What it binds is not known. The V and J genes are TRBV29-1 and TRBJ2-4, with D maybe TRBD2 (5 bases). This receptor was identified in a human donor with alopecia areata. Sequencing was performed on CD4+ T cells sorted from blood, taken at week 4, from a patient treated with tofacitinib. The CDR3, as DNA: TGCAGCGCCGATTGGGGAGTGGGCATTCAGTACTTC. Translation: CSADWGVGIQYF. The variable domain in full, completed from reference TRBV29-1 and TRBJ2-4, reads SAVISQKPSRDICQRGTSLTIQCQVDSQVTMMFWYRQQPGQSLTLIATANQGSEATYESGFVIDKFPISRPNLTFSTLTVSNMSPEDSSIYLCSADWGVGIQYFGAGTRLSVL.